A single sample is the source of the 29 T cell receptor beta chains below, sequenced in a study of control samples from healthy donors and cancer patients. Measured with immunoSEQ multiplex PCR; TCRdb has only the in-frame clones, and not every one. This table holds roughly 150,000 clones, around 90% found once. The sample comprised blood. These receptors came from a young woman in good health.

The rearrangement uses TRBV4-1 and TRBJ2-1, with 8 nucleotides matching TRBD2. There are 15 residues in the CDR3. The ends lost 6 bases at V and 5 bases at J; junction bases unmatched: 9. Germline lookup yields CDR1 MGHRA and CDR2 YSYEKL. The CDR3 reads CASRVLAGQDNEQFF. CDR3 in DNA: TGCGCCAGCAGAGTTCTAGCGGGTCAGGACAATGAGCAGTTCTTC.

This clone was seen just once. This rearrangement joins TRBV28 to TRBJ1-5; possible D gene TRBD1, 6 bases. V shed 7 bases and J shed 2 bases, with 15 bases lying between them. The CDR3 runs to 15 residues. Germline V gene data show CDR1 as MDHEN and CDR2 as SYDVKM. CDR3: CASTPAGGGNQPQHF. CDR3 sequence (DNA): TGTGCCAGCACCCCAGCTGGGGGCGGCAATCAGCCCCAGCATTTT.

The chain is built from TRBV4-1 and TRBJ1-4, with D uncertain. Trimming shortened V by 4 bases and J by 0 bases, and 6 bases separated the two germline ends. CDR3 size: 14 residues. Germline loops: CDR1 MGHRA, CDR2 YSYEKL. CDR3 protein: CASSLLTTNEKLFF. The DNA of the CDR3 is TGCGCCAGCAGCCTCTTAACAACTAATGAAAAACTGTTTTTT.

The chain links TRBV7-3 to TRBJ2-2; D is possibly TRBD1 (6 bases). Trimming left V 5 bases short and J 5 bases short, with 15 bases between. The CDR3 consists of 15 residues. Germline V gene data show CDR1 as SGHTA and CDR2 as FQGTGA. CDR3 protein: CASSPGTLSTGELFF. Here the CDR3 DNA reads TGTGCCAGCAGCCCCGGGACACTTTCTACCGGGGAGCTGTTTTTT.

This clone was recorded once. This chain uses TRBV5-6 with TRBJ1-1; no firm D call. Germline CDR1 SGHDT, CDR2 YYEEEE. Deletions cut 3 bases from V and 0 bases from J, with 12 bases between. The CDR3 sequence is 15 residues long. The CDR3 spells CASSSSPVMNTEAFF. The CDR3 coding sequence is TGTGCCAGCAGCTCCAGCCCCGTCATGAACACTGAAGCTTTCTTT.

The chain is built from TRBV7-2 and TRBJ1-6, with unresolved D. Germline V CDR1 and CDR2: SGHTA, FQGNSA. The CDR3 totals 13 residues. Trimming shortened V by 7 bases and J by 6 bases, and 10 bases separated the two germline ends. CDR3 nucleotides: TGTGCCAGCACCACAGAGGGTAATTCACCCCTCCACTTT. As protein: CASTTEGNSPLHF.

This chain joins TRBV28 and TRBJ1-2; 7 bases map to TRBD1. J gave up 7 bases and V 6 bases, and 8 bases lay outside the gene matches. CDR1 and CDR2 from the germline V gene are MDHEN and SYDVKM. The CDR3 has 13 amino acids. CDR3 amino acids: CASSRRQGRGYTF. CDR3 DNA sequence: TGTGCCAGCAGCCGGAGACAGGGACGTGGCTACACCTTC.

The rearrangement joins TRBV28 to TRBJ1-4, with 8 bases matching TRBD1. Per germline, CDR1 MDHEN and CDR2 SYDVKM. The CDR3 runs to 13 residues. Trimming took 6 bases from V and 8 from J; bases not matched to a gene: 5. Here the CDR3 DNA reads TGTGCCAGCAGGGACAGGGCCCGGGAAAAACTGTTTTTT. As protein: CASRDRAREKLFF.

The CDR3 here is CAWRDTALGYGYTF. The CDR3 coding sequence is TGTGCCTGGAGAGACACGGCGCTAGGCTATGGCTACACCTTC. The chain carries TRBV30 and TRBJ1-2; D is ambiguous. V was cut by 3 bases and J by 4 bases, with 15 bases left in between. Per the germline V gene, CDR1 is GTSNPN and CDR2 is SVGIG (reference sequence). The CDR3 runs 14 residues.

The gene calls are TRBV5-1 and TRBJ2-1, with D possibly TRBD2 on 5 matching bases. The CDR3 sequence is 19 residues long. V was clipped by 0 bases and J by 0 bases, with 19 bases between them. Germline V CDR1 and CDR2: SGHRS, YFSETQ. CDR3 coding DNA: TGCGCCAGCAGCTTGGCGCCAGGCCCCGGACTGAGCTCCTACAATGAGCAGTTCTTC. This sequence encodes CASSLAPGPGLSSYNEQFF. Full variable domain (remainder filled in from reference TRBV5-1 and TRBJ2-1): KAGVTQTPRYLIKTRGQQVTLSCSPISGHRSVSWYQQTPGQGLQFLFEYFSETQRNKGNFPGRFSGRQFSNSRSEMNVSTLELGDSALYLCASSLAPGPGLSSYNEQFFGPGTRLTVL.

The V and J genes are TRBV18 and TRBJ1-2; D is undetermined. From germline, CDR1 is KGHSH and CDR2 LQKENI. The CDR3 totals 15 residues. Deletions cut 3 bases from V and 7 bases from J, with 18 bases between. In DNA, the CDR3 is TGTGCCAGCTCACCGCCCCCCTGGGAAGTTAGTGGCTACACCTTC. This codes for CASSPPPWEVSGYTF. Filled out from reference TRBV18 and TRBJ1-2, the complete variable domain reads NAGVMQNPRHLVRRRGQEARLRCSPMKGHSHVYWYRQLPEEGLKFMVYLQKENIIDESGMPKERFSAEFPKEGPSILRIQQVVRGDSAAYFCASSPPPWEVSGYTFGSGTRLTVV.

The chain has TRBV7-9 and TRBJ2-1; 8 nucleotides line up with TRBD1. This CDR3 has 15 residues. The trim removed 1 base at V and 2 bases at J, leaving 1 base unmatched. CDR1 is SEHNR, CDR2 FQNEAQ, per germline (reference sequence). The chain's CDR3 is CASSLVGQAYNEQFF. DNA for the CDR3: TGTGCCAGCAGCTTAGTGGGACAGGCCTACAATGAGCAGTTCTTC.

The rearrangement links TRBV15 to TRBJ2-1; D tentatively reads TRBD1 or TRBD2 (5 bases each). V was shortened by 0 bases and J by 7 bases, with 7 bases between the two germline ends. CDR3 size: 13 residues. CDR1 is LNHNV, CDR2 YYDKDF, per germline (reference sequence). The CDR3 protein is CATSRDWGNEQFF. The CDR3, as DNA: TGTGCCACCAGCAGAGACTGGGGGAATGAGCAGTTCTTC.

This rearrangement joins TRBV27 to TRBJ1-1; 8 bases match TRBD1. CDR3 length: 16 residues. Per the germline V gene, CDR1 is MNHEY and CDR2 is SMNVEV (reference sequence). Losses at the gene ends were 4 bases for V and 0 bases for J; bases not matched to a gene: 7. DNA of the CDR3: TGTGCCAGCAGTTCCCTCAGGGGGCTCATGAACACTGAAGCTTTCTTT. Its translation: CASSSLRGLMNTEAFF.

The chain has TRBV13 and TRBJ2-5, with 7 bases identical to TRBD1. Per germline, CDR1 PRHDT and CDR2 FYEKMQ (reference sequence). The CDR3 is 14 residues long. Trimming took 5 bases from V and 0 from J; bases not matched to a gene: 3. CDR3 loop: CASSGDRDQETQYF. CDR3 bases: TGTGCCAGCAGCGGAGACAGGGACCAAGAGACCCAGTACTTC. Using reference TRBV13 and TRBJ2-5 for the parts outside the CDR3, the full variable domain is AAGVIQSPRHLIKEKRETATLKCYPIPRHDTVYWYQQGPGQDPQFLISFYEKMQSDKGSIPDRFSAQQFSDYHSELNMSSLELGDSALYFCASSGDRDQETQYFGPGTRLLVL.

The chain is built from TRBV6-1 and TRBJ2-5, with D hard to call. Germline CDR1 reads MNHNS; CDR2 reads SASEGT. Trimming removed 3 bases from V and 1 base from J, with 6 bases in between. CDR3 length: 13 amino acids. The CDR3 nucleotides read TGTGCCAGCAGTGATAGCATCCAAGAGACCCAGTACTTC. It is translated as CASSDSIQETQYF.

The genes are TRBV18 and TRBJ2-1; TRBD1 is a possible D gene (6 bases). Germline CDR1 reads KGHSH; CDR2 reads LQKENI. This CDR3 region has 12 residues. V was trimmed by 5 bases and J by 11 bases, leaving 13 bases between them. The CDR3 loop is CASSAADRKQFF. DNA for the CDR3: TGTGCCAGCTCAGCCGCGGACAGAAAGCAGTTCTTC.

The V and J genes are TRBV28 and TRBJ1-4; 10 nucleotides match TRBD1. Germline trimming cut 6 bases from V and 5 bases from J; bases unmatched to any gene: 3. Germline V gives CDR1 MDHEN, CDR2 SYDVKM. The CDR3 covers 14 residues. The CDR3 loop is CASRWTGGNEKLFF. As DNA, the CDR3 is TGTGCCAGCAGGTGGACAGGGGGGAATGAAAAACTGTTTTTT.

The rearrangement joins TRBV21-1 to TRBJ2-1; the table's D gene call, TRBD2, was not cross checked with the DNA. TRBV21-1 is a pseudogene. This CDR3 spans 16 amino acids. CDR3 bases: TGTGCCAGCAACCATCGGGTACCCGCCTCCTACAATGAGCAGTTCTTC. It specifies CASNHRVPASYNEQFF.

The CDR3 region has the DNA TGTGCCAGCTCACCACCTGGGCGGCGGGACTCCTACGAGCAGTACTTC. This translates into CASSPPGRRDSYEQYF. J is TRBJ2-7 and V is TRBV18; perhaps TRBD2 as D (6 bases). Germline V gene lookup returns CDR1 KGHSH and CDR2 LQKENI. The CDR3 is 16 amino acids. V dropped 0 bases and J dropped 0 bases, with 12 bases sitting between them.

The chain links TRBV7-3 to TRBJ2-2; 9 bases are a match to TRBD2. The V segment lost 1 base and the J segment 4 bases; nucleotides outside the gene matches: 4. Germline CDR1 reads SGHTA; CDR2 reads FQGTGA. This CDR3 has 16 amino acids. CDR3 residues: CASSLRSSGITGELFF. CDR3 bases: TGTGCCAGCAGCTTAAGGTCTAGCGGGATCACCGGGGAGCTGTTTTTT.

The chain joins TRBV24-1 to TRBJ2-1, with D perhaps matching TRBD1 or TRBD2 (5 bases each). CDR3 size: 13 residues. The V and J ends lost 6 bases and 9 bases respectively, with 14 bases between them. Germline CDR1 and CDR2: KGHDR and SFDVKD. CDR3 loop: CATSRDLGGEQFF. The CDR3 coding sequence is TGTGCCACCAGTCGTGATCTTGGGGGTGAGCAGTTCTTC.

The CDR3 protein is CASSPLGRGGYEQYF. The DNA for the CDR3 is TGTGCCAGCAGCCCACTGGGGCGGGGAGGATACGAGCAGTACTTC. The chain employs TRBV11-2 and TRBJ2-7; possibly TRBD2 for D (6 bases). Germline V gene lookup returns CDR1 SGHAT and CDR2 FQNNGV. V lost 5 bases and J 4 bases, leaving 18 bases between the germline ends. CDR3 length: 15 amino acids.

This clone was seen a few times. The chain recombines TRBV30 with TRBJ1-5; possible D gene TRBD1, 5 bases. There are 14 residues in the CDR3. Germline V gives CDR1 GTSNPN, CDR2 SVGIG (reference sequence). V lost 0 bases and J 0 bases, leaving 6 bases between the germline ends. The CDR3 bases are TGTGCCTGGAGTGTACAGGATAGCAATCAGCCCCAGCATTTT. Its translation: CAWSVQDSNQPQHF. Full variable domain (rest looked up from reference TRBV30 and TRBJ1-5): SQTIHQWPATLVQPVGSPLSLECTVEGTSNPNLYWYRQAAGRGLQLLFYSVGIGQISSEVPQNLSASRPQDRQFILSSKKLLLSDSGFYLCAWSVQDSNQPQHFGDGTRLSIL.

The CDR3 DNA reads TGTGCCAGCATGAGCGGAGATCAGCCCCAGCATTTT. Its translation is CASMSGDQPQHF. J is TRBJ1-5 and V is TRBV2; D is unresolved. The CDR3 is 12 residues long. The germline V and J ends were trimmed by 7 bases and 5 bases, with 9 bases remaining between them. CDR1 is SNHLY, CDR2 FYNNEI, per germline.

The chain combines TRBV1 with TRBJ2-1; the table's D gene call, TRBD2, was not cross checked with the DNA. TRBV1 has pseudogene status. The CDR3 runs to 15 residues. CDR3 nucleotide sequence: TGCACCAGCCGGATCAGCGGACGGACTACTAATGAGCAGTTCTTC. As protein: CTSRISGRTTNEQFF.

V is TRBV27 and J is TRBJ2-7; possible D gene TRBD2, 5 bases. V was pared by 4 bases and J by 0 bases, with 16 bases between. The CDR3 has 16 amino acids. Germline V gene lookup returns CDR1 MNHEY and CDR2 SMNVEV (reference sequence). CDR3 protein: CASSSTPSGLSYEQYF. The CDR3 coding sequence is TGTGCCAGCAGTTCAACTCCCAGCGGTCTCTCCTACGAGCAGTACTTC.

V usage is TRBV28 and J usage is TRBJ2-7, with 7 nucleotides matching TRBD1. Germline CDR1 reads MDHEN; CDR2 reads SYDVKM. This CDR3 contains 13 residues. V gave up 7 bases and J gave up 2 bases; unmatched junction bases: 5. The CDR3 DNA reads TGTGCCAGCAAGGGACAGCCCACCTACGAGCAGTACTTC. Amino acid sequence: CASKGQPTYEQYF.

The J gene is TRBJ2-7, the V gene TRBV19; 11 nucleotides align to TRBD1. The CDR3 is 15 amino acids. The germline gives CDR1 LNHDA, CDR2 SQIVND (reference sequence). Germline trimming cut 5 bases from V and 4 bases from J; bases unmatched to any gene: 7. This CDR3 is CASSASGTGGYEQYF. CDR3 bases: TGTGCCAGTAGTGCCTCCGGGACAGGGGGTTACGAGCAGTACTTC.